This TCR beta chain comes out of a study of OX40 agonist ivuxolimab in advanced cancers. The assay was immunoSEQ multiplex PCR, and TCRdb's table has in-frame clones only and misses some. The table includes about 44,000 clones, roughly 80% detected once. Germline V lookup: CDR1 SGHRS, CDR2 YFSETQ. The length of the CDR3 is 17 residues. With V trimmed by 0 bases and J by 3 bases, 2 bases remained unmatched. The starting material was CD4+ or CD8+ T cells sorted from blood, obtained in a trial of the OX40 agonist ivuxolimab. The rearrangement joins TRBV5-1 to TRBJ1-6; 11 bases match TRBD1. The sequence derives from an adult with an advanced solid tumor such as melanoma, head and neck, liver or kidney cancer. In DNA, the CDR3 is TGCGCCAGCAGCTTGGCCGGGACAGGGGGCTATAATTCACCCCTCCACTTT. As protein: CASSLAGTGGYNSPLHF.